This TCR beta chain was recovered during a study of regulatory T cells in long-lasting Graves disease. General study findings and limits: Persistent disease showed a preference for TRBV28, TRBJ1-2 and TRBJ2-5.

Germline values: CDR1 MDHEN, CDR2 SYDVKM. V was pared by 3 bases and J by 2 bases, with 4 bases between. This CDR3 is 12 amino acids long. The sample's time point: newly diagnosed GD, antithyroid drugs for less than 3 months. With RNA extracted from PBMCs as input, the TCR library was made. EDTA tubes were used for drawing nine milliliters of peripheral blood. At least ten counts were recorded for this clonotype. Its antigen is undetermined. Combining iRepertoire HTBI primers with Arm-PCR of CDR3 regions, the authors built TCR beta libraries. TCRdb fed the multiplex PCR reads into MiXCR, producing one record per CDR3 protein. The sample carries about 460,000 distinct CDR3 sequences, around 15% recorded once. Separately, the same data were catalogued under a study of T cells in Graves' hyperthyroidism and ophthalmopathy.

The rearrangement joins TRBV28 to TRBJ2-5; D is undetermined. The receptor's source is a woman in her 50s with Graves disease. Here the sequenced sample was peripheral blood mononuclear cells (PBMCs), taken at new diagnosis, from a patient treated with antithyroid drugs. The DNA of the CDR3 is TGTGCCAGCAGTTTTGGGCAAGAGACCCAGTACTTC. It yields the protein CASSFGQETQYF.